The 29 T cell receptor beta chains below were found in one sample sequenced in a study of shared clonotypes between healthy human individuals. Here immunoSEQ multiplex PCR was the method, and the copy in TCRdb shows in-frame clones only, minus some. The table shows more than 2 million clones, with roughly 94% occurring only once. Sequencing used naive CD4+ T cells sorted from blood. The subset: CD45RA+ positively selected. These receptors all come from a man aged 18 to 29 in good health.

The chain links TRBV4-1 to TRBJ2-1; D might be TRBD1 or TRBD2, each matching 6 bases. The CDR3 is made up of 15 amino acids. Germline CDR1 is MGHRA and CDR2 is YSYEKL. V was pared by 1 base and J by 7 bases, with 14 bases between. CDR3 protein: CASSQVGGRSNEQFF. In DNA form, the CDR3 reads TGCGCCAGCAGCCAAGTGGGGGGCCGATCTAATGAGCAGTTCTTC.

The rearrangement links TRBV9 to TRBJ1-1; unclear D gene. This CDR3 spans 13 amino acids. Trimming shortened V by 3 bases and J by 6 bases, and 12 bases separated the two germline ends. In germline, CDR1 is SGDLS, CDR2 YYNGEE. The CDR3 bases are TGTGCCAGCAGCGCTCACACGGTCGCTGAAGCTTTCTTT. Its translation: CASSAHTVAEAFF.

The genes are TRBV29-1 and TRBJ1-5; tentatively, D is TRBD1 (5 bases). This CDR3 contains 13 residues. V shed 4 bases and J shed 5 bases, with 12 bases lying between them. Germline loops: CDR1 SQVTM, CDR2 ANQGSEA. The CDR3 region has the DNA TGCAGCGTTGCAGGGTTTTGGGATCAGCCCCAGCATTTT. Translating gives CSVAGFWDQPQHF.

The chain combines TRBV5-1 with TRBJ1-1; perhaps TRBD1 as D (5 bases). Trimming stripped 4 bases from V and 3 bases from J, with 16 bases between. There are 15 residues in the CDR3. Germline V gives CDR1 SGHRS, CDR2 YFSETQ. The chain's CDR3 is CASSPRQTADTEAFF. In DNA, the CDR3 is TGCGCCAGCAGCCCGAGACAGACCGCGGACACTGAAGCTTTCTTT. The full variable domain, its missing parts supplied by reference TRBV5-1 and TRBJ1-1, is KAGVTQTPRYLIKTRGQQVTLSCSPISGHRSVSWYQQTPGQGLQFLFEYFSETQRNKGNFPGRFSGRQFSNSRSEMNVSTLELGDSALYLCASSPRQTADTEAFFGQGTRLTVV.

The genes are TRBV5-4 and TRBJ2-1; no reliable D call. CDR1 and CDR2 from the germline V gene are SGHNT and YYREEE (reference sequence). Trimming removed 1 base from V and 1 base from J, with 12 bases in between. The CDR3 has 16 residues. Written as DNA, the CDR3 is TGTGCCAGCAGCTTGCAGGCCCCCGGTTCCTACAATGAGCAGTTCTTC. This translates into CASSLQAPGSYNEQFF. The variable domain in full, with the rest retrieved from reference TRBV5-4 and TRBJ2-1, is ETGVTQSPTHLIKTRGQQVTLRCSSQSGHNTVSWYQQALGQGPQFIFQYYREEENGRGNFPPRFSGLQFPNYSSELNVNALELDDSALYLCASSLQAPGSYNEQFFGPGTRLTVL.

DNA of the CDR3: TGTGCCAGTAGTATATGGTCCGGGAGCGGTCAGCCCCAGCATTTT. As protein: CASSIWSGSGQPQHF. The J gene is TRBJ1-5, the V gene TRBV19; no reliable D call. Trimming cost V 2 bases and J 6 bases, with 14 bases left between them. The CDR3 length is 15 residues. Germline-derived CDR1 and CDR2 are LNHDA and SQIVND (reference sequence). The full variable domain, completed using reference TRBV19 and TRBJ1-5, is DGGITQSPKYLFRKEGQNVTLSCEQNLNHDAMYWYRQDPGQGLRLIYYSQIVNDFQKGDIAEGYSVSREKKESFPLTVTSAQKNPTAFYLCASSIWSGSGQPQHFGDGTRLSIL.

The CDR3 region has the DNA TGTGCCAGTAGTATAGAGCGACTTACCACTGAAGCTTTCTTT. Protein sequence: CASSIERLTTEAFF. This chain links TRBV19 with TRBJ1-1; D gene unclear. This CDR3 is 14 amino acids long. Per the germline V gene, CDR1 is LNHDA and CDR2 is SQIVND (reference sequence). The germline V and J ends were trimmed by 0 bases and 4 bases, with 9 bases remaining between them.

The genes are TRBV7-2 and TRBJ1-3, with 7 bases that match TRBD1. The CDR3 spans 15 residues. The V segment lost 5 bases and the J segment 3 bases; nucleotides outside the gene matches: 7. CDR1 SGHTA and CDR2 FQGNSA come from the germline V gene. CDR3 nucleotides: TGTGCCAGCAGCACCTACGACAGGGTTGGAAACACCATATATTTT. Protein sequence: CASSTYDRVGNTIYF.

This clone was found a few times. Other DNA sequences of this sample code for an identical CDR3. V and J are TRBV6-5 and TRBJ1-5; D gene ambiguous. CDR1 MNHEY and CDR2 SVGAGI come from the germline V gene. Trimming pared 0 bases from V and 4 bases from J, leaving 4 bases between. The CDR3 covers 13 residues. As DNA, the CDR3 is TGTGCCAGCAGTTACTCGAGAAATCAGCCCCAGCATTTT. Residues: CASSYSRNQPQHF.

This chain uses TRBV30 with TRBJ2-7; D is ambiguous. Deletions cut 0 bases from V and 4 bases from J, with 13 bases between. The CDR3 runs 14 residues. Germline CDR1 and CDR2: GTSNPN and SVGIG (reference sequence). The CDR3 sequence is CAWSVPPFVYEQYF. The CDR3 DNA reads TGTGCCTGGAGTGTACCACCGTTCGTGTACGAGCAGTACTTC.

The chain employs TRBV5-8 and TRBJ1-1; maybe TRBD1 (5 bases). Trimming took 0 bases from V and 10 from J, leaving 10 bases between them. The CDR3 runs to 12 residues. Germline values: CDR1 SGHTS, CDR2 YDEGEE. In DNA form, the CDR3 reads TGTGCCAGCAGCTTGGTACGCACAGGAGCTTTCTTT. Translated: CASSLVRTGAFF.

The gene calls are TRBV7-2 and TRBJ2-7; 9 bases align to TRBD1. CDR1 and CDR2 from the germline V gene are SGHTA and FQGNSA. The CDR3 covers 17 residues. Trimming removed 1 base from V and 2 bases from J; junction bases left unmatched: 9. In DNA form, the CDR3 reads TGTGCCAGCAGCTTAGATCCCGGGACAGGGATACCCTACGAGCAGTACTTC. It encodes CASSLDPGTGIPYEQYF.

CDR3 in amino acids: CASGLVFRGSSYEQYF. CDR3 DNA sequence: TGTGCTAGTGGTTTGGTATTTAGGGGGTCCTCCTACGAGCAGTACTTC. The V and J genes are TRBV12-5 and TRBJ2-7; a weak D match, TRBD1 (6 bases). CDR3 size: 16 residues. Germline values: CDR1 LGHNT, CDR2 FRNRAP. V lost 0 bases and J lost 0, with 12 bases in between. The whole variable domain, filled in from reference TRBV12-5 and TRBJ2-7, reads DARVTQTPRHKVTEMGQEVTMRCQPILGHNTVFWYRQTMMQGLELLAYFRNRAPLDDSGMPKDRFSAEMPDATLATLKIQPSEPRDSAVYFCASGLVFRGSSYEQYFGPGTRLTVT.

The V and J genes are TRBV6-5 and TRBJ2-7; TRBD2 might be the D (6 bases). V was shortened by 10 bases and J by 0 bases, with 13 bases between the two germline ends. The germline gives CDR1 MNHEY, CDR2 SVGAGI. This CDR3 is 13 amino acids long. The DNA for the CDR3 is TGTGCCACCAAACGGGACTCCTCCTACGAGCAGTACTTC. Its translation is CATKRDSSYEQYF.

The CDR3 DNA reads as TGTGCCAGCAGTTACCAGACGAGGTCTGGGGCCAACGTCCTGACTTTC. Translating it yields CASSYQTRSGANVLTF. The chain recombines TRBV6-6 with TRBJ2-6, with unresolved D. Germline values: CDR1 MNHNY, CDR2 SVGAGI (reference sequence). CDR3 length: 16 residues. V dropped 2 bases and J dropped 1 base, with 9 bases sitting between them.

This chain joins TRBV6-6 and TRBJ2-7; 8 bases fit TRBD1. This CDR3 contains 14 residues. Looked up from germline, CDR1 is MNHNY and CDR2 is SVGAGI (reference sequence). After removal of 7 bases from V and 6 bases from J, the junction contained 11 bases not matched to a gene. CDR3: CASKPTGAVGEQYF. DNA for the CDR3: TGTGCCAGCAAACCGACAGGGGCGGTCGGCGAGCAGTACTTC.

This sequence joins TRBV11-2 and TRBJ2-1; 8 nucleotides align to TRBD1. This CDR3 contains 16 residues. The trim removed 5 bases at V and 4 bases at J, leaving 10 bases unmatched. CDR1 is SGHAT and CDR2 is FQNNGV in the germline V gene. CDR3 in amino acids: CASSTRTGLTYNEQFF. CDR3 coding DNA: TGTGCCAGCAGCACCCGGACAGGGCTTACATACAATGAGCAGTTCTTC.

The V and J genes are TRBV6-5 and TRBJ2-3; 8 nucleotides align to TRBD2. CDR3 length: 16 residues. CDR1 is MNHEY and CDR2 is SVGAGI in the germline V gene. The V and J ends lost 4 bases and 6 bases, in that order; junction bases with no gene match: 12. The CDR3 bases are TGTGCCAGCAGTTTTACGGTCCGGGGGGGGCCCGATACGCAGTATTTT. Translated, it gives CASSFTVRGGPDTQYF.

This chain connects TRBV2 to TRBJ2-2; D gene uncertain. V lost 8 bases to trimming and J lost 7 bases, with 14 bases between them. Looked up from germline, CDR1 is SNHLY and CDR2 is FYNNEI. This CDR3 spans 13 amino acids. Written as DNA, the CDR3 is TGTGCCAGCGCTACAACACAGATCGGGGAGCTGTTTTTT. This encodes CASATTQIGELFF. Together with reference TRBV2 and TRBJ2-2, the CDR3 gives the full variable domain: EPEVTQTPSHQVTQMGQEVILRCVPISNHLYFYWYRQILGQKVEFLVSFYNNEISEKSEIFDDQFSVERPDGSNFTLKIRSTKLEDSAMYFCASATTQIGELFFGEGSRLTVL.

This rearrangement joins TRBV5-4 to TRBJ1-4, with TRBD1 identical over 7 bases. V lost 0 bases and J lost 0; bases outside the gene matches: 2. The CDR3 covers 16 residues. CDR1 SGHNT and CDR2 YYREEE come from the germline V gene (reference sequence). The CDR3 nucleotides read TGTGCCAGCAGCTTGGGCGGACAGGCAACTAATGAAAAACTGTTTTTT. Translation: CASSLGGQATNEKLFF.

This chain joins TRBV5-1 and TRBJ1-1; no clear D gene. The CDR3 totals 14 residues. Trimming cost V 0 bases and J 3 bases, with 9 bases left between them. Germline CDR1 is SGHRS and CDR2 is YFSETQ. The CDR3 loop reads CASSLEGPHTEAFF. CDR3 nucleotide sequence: TGCGCCAGCAGCTTGGAAGGGCCCCACACTGAAGCTTTCTTT.

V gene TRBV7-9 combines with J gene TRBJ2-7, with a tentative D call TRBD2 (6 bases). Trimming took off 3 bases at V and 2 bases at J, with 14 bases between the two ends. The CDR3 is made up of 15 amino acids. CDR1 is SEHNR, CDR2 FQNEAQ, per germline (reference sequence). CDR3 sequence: CASSFIGTGAYEQYF. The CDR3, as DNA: TGTGCCAGCAGCTTTATCGGGACTGGAGCCTACGAGCAGTACTTC.

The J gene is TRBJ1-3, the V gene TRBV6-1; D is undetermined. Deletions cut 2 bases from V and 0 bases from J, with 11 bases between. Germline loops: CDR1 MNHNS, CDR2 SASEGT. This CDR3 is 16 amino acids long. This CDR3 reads CASSEQNLNSGNTIYF. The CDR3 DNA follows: TGTGCCAGCAGTGAACAGAATCTCAACTCTGGAAACACCATATATTTT.

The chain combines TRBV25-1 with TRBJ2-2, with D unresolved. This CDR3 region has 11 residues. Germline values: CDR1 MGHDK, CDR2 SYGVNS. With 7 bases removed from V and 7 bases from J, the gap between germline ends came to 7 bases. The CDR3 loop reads CASTGHGELFF. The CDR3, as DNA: TGTGCCAGCACTGGGCACGGGGAGCTGTTTTTT.

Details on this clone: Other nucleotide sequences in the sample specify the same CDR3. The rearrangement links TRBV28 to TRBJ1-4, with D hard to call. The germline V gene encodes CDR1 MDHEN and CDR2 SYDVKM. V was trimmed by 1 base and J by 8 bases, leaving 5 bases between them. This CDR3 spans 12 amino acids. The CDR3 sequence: CASSLSGEKLFF. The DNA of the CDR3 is TGTGCCAGCAGTTTATCCGGGGAAAAACTGTTTTTT. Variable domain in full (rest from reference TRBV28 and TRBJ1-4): DVKVTQSSRYLVKRTGEKVFLECVQDMDHENMFWYRQDPGLGLRLIYFSYDVKMKEKGDIPEGYSVSREKKERFSLILESASTNQTSMYLCASSLSGEKLFFGSGTQLSVL.

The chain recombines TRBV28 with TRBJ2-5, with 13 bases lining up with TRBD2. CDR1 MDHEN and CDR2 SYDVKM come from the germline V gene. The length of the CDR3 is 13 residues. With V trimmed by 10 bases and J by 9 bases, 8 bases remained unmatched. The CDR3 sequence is CATGTSGAPAQYF. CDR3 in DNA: TGTGCCACCGGGACTAGCGGGGCCCCGGCCCAGTACTTC.

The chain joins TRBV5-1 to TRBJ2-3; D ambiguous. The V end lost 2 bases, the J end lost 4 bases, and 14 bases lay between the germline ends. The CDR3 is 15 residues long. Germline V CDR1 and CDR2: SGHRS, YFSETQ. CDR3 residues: CASSFAVGSADTQYF. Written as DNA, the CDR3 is TGCGCCAGCAGCTTCGCCGTTGGGTCAGCAGATACGCAGTATTTT.

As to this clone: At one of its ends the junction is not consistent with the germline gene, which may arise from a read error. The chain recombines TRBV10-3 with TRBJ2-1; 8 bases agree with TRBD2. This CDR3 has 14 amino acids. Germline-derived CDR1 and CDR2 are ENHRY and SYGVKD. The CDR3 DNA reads TGTGCCAGCAGTACGGGACTAGGGAACAATGAGCAGTTCTTC. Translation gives CASSTGLGNNEQFF.

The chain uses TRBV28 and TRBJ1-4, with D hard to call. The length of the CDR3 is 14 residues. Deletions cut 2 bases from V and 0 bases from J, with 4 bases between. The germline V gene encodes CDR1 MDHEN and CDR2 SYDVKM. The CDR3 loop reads CASSLGATNEKLFF. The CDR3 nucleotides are TGTGCCAGCAGTTTAGGAGCAACTAATGAAAAACTGTTTTTT.